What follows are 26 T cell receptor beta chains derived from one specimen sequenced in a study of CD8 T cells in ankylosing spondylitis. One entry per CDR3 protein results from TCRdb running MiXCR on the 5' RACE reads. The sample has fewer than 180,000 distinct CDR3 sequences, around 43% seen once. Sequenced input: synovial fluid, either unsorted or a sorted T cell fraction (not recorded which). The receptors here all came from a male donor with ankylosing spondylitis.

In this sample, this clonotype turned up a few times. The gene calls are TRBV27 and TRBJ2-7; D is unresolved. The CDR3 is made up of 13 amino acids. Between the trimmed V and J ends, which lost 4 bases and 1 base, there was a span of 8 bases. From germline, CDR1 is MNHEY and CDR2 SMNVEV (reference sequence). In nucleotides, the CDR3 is TGTGCCAGCAGTTATCGACTGTCCTACGAGCAGTACTTC. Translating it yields CASSYRLSYEQYF.

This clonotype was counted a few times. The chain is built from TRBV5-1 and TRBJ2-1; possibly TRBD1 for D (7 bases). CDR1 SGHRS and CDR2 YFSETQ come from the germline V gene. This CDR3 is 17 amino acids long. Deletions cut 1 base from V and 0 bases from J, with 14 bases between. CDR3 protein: CASSLFRGVSSYNEQFF. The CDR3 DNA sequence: TGCGCCAGCAGCTTGTTCAGGGGGGTGAGCTCCTACAATGAGCAGTTCTTC.

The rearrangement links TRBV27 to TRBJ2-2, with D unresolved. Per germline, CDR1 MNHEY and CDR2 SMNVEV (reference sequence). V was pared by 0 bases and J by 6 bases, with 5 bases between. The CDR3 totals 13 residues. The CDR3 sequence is CASSLSPPGELFF. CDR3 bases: TGTGCCAGCAGTTTATCCCCCCCCGGGGAGCTGTTTTTT.

The chain's CDR3 is CASRLTHSPKKLFF. In nucleotides, the CDR3 is TGCGCCAGCAGATTGACTCACAGTCCGAAAAAACTGTTTTTT. V gene TRBV5-1 combines with J gene TRBJ1-4; D remains ambiguous. V was trimmed by 5 bases and J by 9 bases, leaving 17 bases between them. Germline values: CDR1 SGHRS, CDR2 YFSETQ. The CDR3 spans 14 residues.

The CDR3 DNA reads as TGCAGCGTTGAAACAGGGCCCTCCTACGAGCAGTACTTC. Translated, it gives CSVETGPSYEQYF. The chain employs TRBV29-1 and TRBJ2-7, with a possible D match to TRBD1 (6 bases). The germline V and J ends were trimmed by 2 bases and 0 bases, with 8 bases remaining between them. The CDR3 contains 13 residues. Germline values: CDR1 SQVTM, CDR2 ANQGSEA.

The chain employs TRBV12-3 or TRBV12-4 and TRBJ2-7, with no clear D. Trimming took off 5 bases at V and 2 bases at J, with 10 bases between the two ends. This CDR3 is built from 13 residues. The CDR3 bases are TGTGCCAGCAGTCAACACAGAGCCTACGAGCAGTACTTC. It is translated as CASSQHRAYEQYF.

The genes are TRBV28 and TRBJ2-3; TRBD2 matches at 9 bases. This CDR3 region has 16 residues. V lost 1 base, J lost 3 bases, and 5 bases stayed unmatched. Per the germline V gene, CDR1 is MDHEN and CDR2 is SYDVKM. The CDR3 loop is CASSLYGSGRTDTQYF. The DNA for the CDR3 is TGTGCCAGCAGTTTATATGGTAGCGGGAGAACAGATACGCAGTATTTT.

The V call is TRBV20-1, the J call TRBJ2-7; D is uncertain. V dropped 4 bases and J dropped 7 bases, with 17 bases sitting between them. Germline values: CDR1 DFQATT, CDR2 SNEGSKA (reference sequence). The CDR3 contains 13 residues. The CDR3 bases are TGCAGTGCTACCCCGGTCCCCGAGATGGAGCAGTACTTC. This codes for CSATPVPEMEQYF.

CDR3 sequence reads: CASSSTSTENTEAFF. DNA for the CDR3: TGTGCCAGCAGCTCAACGAGCACCGAAAACACTGAAGCTTTCTTT. The J gene is TRBJ1-1, the V gene TRBV7-9, with no clear D. Germline V CDR1 and CDR2: SEHNR, FQNEAQ (reference sequence). V gave up 4 bases and J gave up 2 bases, with 14 bases separating them. This CDR3 spans 15 amino acids.

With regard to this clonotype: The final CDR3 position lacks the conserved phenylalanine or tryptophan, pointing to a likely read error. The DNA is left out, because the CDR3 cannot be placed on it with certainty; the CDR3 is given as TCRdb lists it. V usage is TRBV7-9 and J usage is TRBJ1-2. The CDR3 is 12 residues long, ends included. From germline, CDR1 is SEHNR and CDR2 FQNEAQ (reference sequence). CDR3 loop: CASSPSGRAASS.

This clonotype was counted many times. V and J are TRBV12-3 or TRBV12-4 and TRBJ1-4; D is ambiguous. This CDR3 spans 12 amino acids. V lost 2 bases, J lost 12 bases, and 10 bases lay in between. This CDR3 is CASSLSATELFF. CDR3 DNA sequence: TGTGCCAGCAGTTTATCAGCCACGGAACTGTTTTTT.

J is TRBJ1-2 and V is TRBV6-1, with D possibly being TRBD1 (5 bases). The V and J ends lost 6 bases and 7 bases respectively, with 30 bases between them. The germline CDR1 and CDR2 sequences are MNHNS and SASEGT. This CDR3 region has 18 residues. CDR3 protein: CASRSPGTVALLDGGYTF. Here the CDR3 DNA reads TGTGCCAGCAGATCCCCGGGGACTGTAGCACTCCTGGACGGTGGCTACACCTTC.

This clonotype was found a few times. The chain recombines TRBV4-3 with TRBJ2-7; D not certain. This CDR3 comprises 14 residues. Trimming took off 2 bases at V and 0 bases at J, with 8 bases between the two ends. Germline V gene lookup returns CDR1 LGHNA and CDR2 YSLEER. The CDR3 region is CASSQSPISYEQYF. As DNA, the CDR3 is TGCGCCAGCAGCCAATCTCCTATCTCCTACGAGCAGTACTTC.

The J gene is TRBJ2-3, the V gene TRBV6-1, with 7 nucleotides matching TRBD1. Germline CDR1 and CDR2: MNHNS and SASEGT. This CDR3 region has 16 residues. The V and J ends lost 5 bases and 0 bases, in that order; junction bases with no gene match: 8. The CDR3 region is CASSPQTGPSTDTQYF. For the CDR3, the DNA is TGTGCCAGCAGTCCCCAGACAGGGCCTAGCACAGATACGCAGTATTTT.

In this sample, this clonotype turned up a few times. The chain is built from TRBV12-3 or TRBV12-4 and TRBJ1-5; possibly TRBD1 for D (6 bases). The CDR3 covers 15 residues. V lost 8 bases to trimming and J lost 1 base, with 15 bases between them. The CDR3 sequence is CASLYEGGSNQPQHF. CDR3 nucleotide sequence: TGTGCCAGCCTATACGAGGGGGGAAGCAATCAGCCCCAGCATTTT.

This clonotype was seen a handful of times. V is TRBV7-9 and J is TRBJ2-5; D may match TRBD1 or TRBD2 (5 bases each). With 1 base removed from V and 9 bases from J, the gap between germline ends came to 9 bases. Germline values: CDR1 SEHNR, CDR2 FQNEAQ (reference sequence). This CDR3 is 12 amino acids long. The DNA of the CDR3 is TGTGCCAGCAGCTTAGTAGTGGGGGCCCAGTACTTC. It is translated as CASSLVVGAQYF. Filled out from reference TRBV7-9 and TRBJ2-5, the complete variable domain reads DTGVSQNPRHKITKRGQNVTFRCDPISEHNRLYWYRQTLGQGPEFLTYFQNEAQLEKSRLLSDRFSAERPKGSFSTLEIQRTEQGDSAMYLCASSLVVGAQYFGPGTRLLVL.

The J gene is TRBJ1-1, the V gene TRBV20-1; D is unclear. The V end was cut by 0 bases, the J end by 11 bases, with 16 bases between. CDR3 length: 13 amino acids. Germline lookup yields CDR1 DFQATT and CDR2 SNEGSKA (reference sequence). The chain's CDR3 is CSARDGVRAHAFF. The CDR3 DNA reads TGCAGTGCTAGAGATGGGGTCCGGGCCCATGCTTTCTTT.

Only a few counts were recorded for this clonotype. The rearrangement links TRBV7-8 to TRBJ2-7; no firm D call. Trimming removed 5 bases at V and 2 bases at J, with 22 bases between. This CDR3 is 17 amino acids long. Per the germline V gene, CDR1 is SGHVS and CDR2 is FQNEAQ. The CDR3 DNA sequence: TGTGCCAGCAGCAAATCTAGAGCAACGCGGCCCCCCTACGAGCAGTACTTC. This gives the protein CASSKSRATRPPYEQYF.

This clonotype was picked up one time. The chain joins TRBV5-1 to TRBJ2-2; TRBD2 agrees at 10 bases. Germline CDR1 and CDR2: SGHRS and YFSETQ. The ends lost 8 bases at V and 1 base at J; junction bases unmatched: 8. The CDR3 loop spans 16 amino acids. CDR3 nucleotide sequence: TGCGCCAGGATGCTAGCGGGGGACCAGAACACCGGGGAGCTGTTTTTT. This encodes CARMLAGDQNTGELFF.

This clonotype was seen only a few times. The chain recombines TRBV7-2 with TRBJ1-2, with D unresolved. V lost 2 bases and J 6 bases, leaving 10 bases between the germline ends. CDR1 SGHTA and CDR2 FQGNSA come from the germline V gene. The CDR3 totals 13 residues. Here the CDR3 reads CASSLFPENGYTF. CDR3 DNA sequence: TGTGCCAGCAGCTTATTTCCGGAAAATGGCTACACCTTC.

The DNA for the CDR3 is TGTGCCAGCAGTGAAGGTCGAGACAGGGGTAATCAGCCCCAGCATTTT. Encoded protein: CASSEGRDRGNQPQHF. The chain employs TRBV25-1 and TRBJ1-5; 8 bases fit TRBD1. Germline CDR1 and CDR2: MGHDK and SYGVNS. CDR3 size: 16 residues. With 2 bases clipped from V and 4 bases from J, the junction kept 7 bases outside the gene matches.

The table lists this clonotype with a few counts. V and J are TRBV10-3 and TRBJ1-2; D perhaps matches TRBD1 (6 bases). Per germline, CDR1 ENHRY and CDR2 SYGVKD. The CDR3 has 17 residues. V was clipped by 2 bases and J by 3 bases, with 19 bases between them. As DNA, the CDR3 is TGTGCCATCAGTGAGAGGTATGGGTGGGACAACGACTATGGCTACACCTTC. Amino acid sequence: CAISERYGWDNDYGYTF.

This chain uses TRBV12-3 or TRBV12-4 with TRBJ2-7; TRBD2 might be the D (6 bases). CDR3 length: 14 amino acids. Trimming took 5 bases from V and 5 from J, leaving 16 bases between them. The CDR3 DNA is TGTGCCAGCAGTCCCTGGGGGGAGAGGGACGAGCAGTACTTC. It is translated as CASSPWGERDEQYF.

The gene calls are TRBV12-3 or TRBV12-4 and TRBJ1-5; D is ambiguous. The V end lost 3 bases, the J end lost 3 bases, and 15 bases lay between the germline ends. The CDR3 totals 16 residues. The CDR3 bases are TGTGCCAGCAGTTTCTTGCCATTCGAGGACAATCAGCCCCAGCATTTT. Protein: CASSFLPFEDNQPQHF.

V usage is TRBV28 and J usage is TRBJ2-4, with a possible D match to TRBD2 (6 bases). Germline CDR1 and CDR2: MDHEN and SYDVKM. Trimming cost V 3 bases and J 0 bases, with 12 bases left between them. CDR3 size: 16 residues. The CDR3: CASSFCGGLAKNIQYF. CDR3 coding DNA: TGTGCCAGCAGTTTCTGTGGGGGACTAGCCAAAAACATTCAGTACTTC.

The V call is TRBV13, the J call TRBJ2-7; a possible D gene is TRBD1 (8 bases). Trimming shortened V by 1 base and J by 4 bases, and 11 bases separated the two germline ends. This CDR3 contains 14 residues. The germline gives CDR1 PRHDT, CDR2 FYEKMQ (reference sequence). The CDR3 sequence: CASSLAQGGYEQYF. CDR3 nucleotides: TGTGCCAGCAGCTTAGCACAGGGGGGGTACGAGCAGTACTTC. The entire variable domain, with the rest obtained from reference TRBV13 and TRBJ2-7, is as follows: AAGVIQSPRHLIKEKRETATLKCYPIPRHDTVYWYQQGPGQDPQFLISFYEKMQSDKGSIPDRFSAQQFSDYHSELNMSSLELGDSALYFCASSLAQGGYEQYFGPGTRLTVT.